This note documents a single TCR beta chain sequence. The antigen is not known. Trimming shortened V by 6 bases and J by 5 bases, and 11 bases separated the two germline ends. The CDR3 consists of 13 residues. Germline CDR1 and CDR2: SGHAT and FQNNGV. The sample originates from a study of cytomegalovirus exposure and HLA in healthy donors. Study-wide findings and caveats: Sequences of the TCR beta chain were said to predict the HLA-A and HLA-B alleles of most subjects accurately. Researchers left out some V segments, among them TRBV6-2 and TRBV6-3, as indistinguishable.

Primers: 60 Vbeta forward and 13 Jbeta reverse. Sequencing was performed with immunoSEQ multiplex PCR; in TCRdb, only in-frame clones are kept and a portion is missing. Among about 110,000 clones listed, about four fifths were seen once. The chain combines TRBV11-2 with TRBJ2-1; no clear D. The sample taken for sequencing was PBMCs. This TCR was sampled from a man aged 30-40 years in good health and CMV-seropositive. The chain's CDR3 is CASRLIRDNEQFF. CDR3 DNA sequence: TGTGCCAGCAGACTAATTCGAGACAATGAGCAGTTCTTC.